Following are 4 T cell receptor beta chains from one sample sequenced in a study of cytomegalovirus exposure and HLA in healthy donors. This table comes from immunoSEQ multiplex PCR, and its TCRdb copy is limited to in-frame clones, with some not included. The data hold fewer than 200,000 clones, with about 85% observed a single time. Sequencing used PBMCs. The receptors come from a man aged 18 to 35 in good health and CMV-seropositive.

The rearrangement links TRBV5-1 to TRBJ2-3; TRBD1 agrees at 8 bases. The CDR3 spans 16 residues. Germline CDR1 is SGHRS and CDR2 is YFSETQ. Losses at the gene ends were 1 base for V and 3 bases for J; bases not matched to a gene: 7. DNA of the CDR3: TGCGCCAGCAGCTTGAGGTCAGGGGGCGCGACAGATACGCAGTATTTT. As protein: CASSLRSGGATDTQYF.

The chain combines TRBV2 with TRBJ2-7; no reliable D call. Germline V gene data show CDR1 as SNHLY and CDR2 as FYNNEI. The length of the CDR3 is 12 residues. V lost 5 bases and J 0 bases, leaving 5 bases between the germline ends. CDR3 amino acids: CASSPSSYEQYF. DNA for the CDR3: TGTGCCAGCAGTCCCAGCTCCTACGAGCAGTACTTC.

V is TRBV13 and J is TRBJ2-2; 10 positions agree with TRBD1. This CDR3 is 15 amino acids long. J gave up 4 bases and V 5 bases, and 4 bases lay outside the gene matches. Germline CDR1 is PRHDT and CDR2 is FYEKMQ (reference sequence). The CDR3 sequence is CASSPWTGGTGELFF. The CDR3 region has the DNA TGTGCCAGCAGCCCATGGACAGGGGGCACCGGGGAGCTGTTTTTT.

This chain connects TRBV7-9 to TRBJ2-3, with a tentative D call TRBD2 (5 bases). The V end lost 5 bases, the J end lost 6 bases, and 12 bases lay between the germline ends. Germline CDR1 SEHNR, CDR2 FQNEAQ (reference sequence). The CDR3 covers 13 residues. CDR3 sequence reads: CASSPRVEDTQYF. The CDR3 DNA reads TGTGCCAGCAGCCCGCGGGTCGAGGATACGCAGTATTTT.